The clone carrying this T cell receptor (beta chain) was observed at least ten times. This entry belongs to a study of spatial heterogeneity in lung cancer. This CDR3 has 12 amino acids. Germline V gene data show CDR1 as ENHRY and CDR2 as SYGVKD. Trimming removed 3 bases from V and 3 bases from J, with 5 bases in between. Regarding time point: sample taken at primary tumor resection. TCRdb fed the 5' RACE reads into MiXCR, producing one record per CDR3 protein. Of more than 60,000 distinct CDR3 sequences listed, 8% are singletons. The chain couples TRBV10-3 to TRBJ1-1, with D unresolved. The starting material was PBMCs, obtained at surgery. This clonotype was sampled from a male donor with early-stage non-small cell lung cancer. For the CDR3, the DNA is TGTGCCATCAGTGAAGTTTACACTGAAGCTTTCTTT. This encodes CAISEVYTEAFF.